This T cell receptor (beta chain) originates from a study of T cells in Graves' hyperthyroidism and ophthalmopathy. Blood sampling occurred at first hyperthyroidism diagnosis, ahead of any ophthalmopathy symptoms. Fresh peripheral blood, 9.5 to 10 ml of it, supplied the PBMCs. The germline V gene encodes CDR1 MNHEY and CDR2 SMNVEV (reference sequence). This CDR3 region has 17 residues. J lost 6 bases, V lost 1 base, and 9 bases had no gene match. The CDR3 regions of TCR beta were amplified from RNA transcripts. A first-round RT-PCR of the TCR CDR3 used the HTBI primer set. From the multiplex PCR reads, TCRdb called clonotypes with MiXCR, one entry per CDR3 protein. The sample lists approximately 360,000 distinct CDR3 sequences, around 16% occurring once. In its sample, this clonotype was seen many times.

Source material: blood. V and J are TRBV27 and TRBJ2-1; TRBD1 matches 10 bases. This TCR was recovered from a woman aged 18-35 years with Graves' hyperthyroidism that later progressed to Graves' ophthalmopathy. The CDR3 coding sequence is TGTGCCAGCAGTTTATACCAGACAGGGGGCAGGGGCAATGAGCAGTTCTTC. Amino acids: CASSLYQTGGRGNEQFF.